This TCR beta chain was identified during a study of PD-1 blockade in classical Hodgkin lymphoma. Findings and limits, study-wide: The study found complete responders had baseline diversity similar to newly diagnosed patients. Nothing has yet pinned down what causes the repertoire differences, possibly disease activity or prior therapy. Compared with healthy donors, newly diagnosed patients reportedly showed lower baseline TCR diversity.

Trimming at V came to 5 bases and at J to 6 bases, leaving 12 bases not matched to a gene. Looked up from germline, CDR1 is SEHNR and CDR2 is FQNEAQ (reference sequence). CDR3 length: 15 amino acids. TCRdb's copy holds only in-frame clones and misses some; the assay was immunoSEQ multiplex PCR. Of fewer than 90,000 clones detected, roughly 90% appear once; the ten largest clones hold 22%. About this clone: Its antigen is as yet unknown.

Following autologous stem cell transplantation, relapse occurred in every patient, and exposure to brentuximab vedotin varied. Complete response, partial response or progressive disease was recorded as best response. The receptor was derived from a human donor with classical Hodgkin lymphoma. The chain couples TRBV7-9 to TRBJ1-2, with TRBD1 identical over 7 bases. The sequenced sample was peripheral blood mononuclear cells (PBMCs), obtained at baseline. CDR3 region: CASSPVRGNFDGYTF. The CDR3 coding sequence is TGTGCCAGCAGCCCCGTCAGGGGGAATTTTGATGGCTACACCTTC. Full variable domain (remainder filled in from reference TRBV7-9 and TRBJ1-2): DTGVSQNPRHKITKRGQNVTFRCDPISEHNRLYWYRQTLGQGPEFLTYFQNEAQLEKSRLLSDRFSAERPKGSFSTLEIQRTEQGDSAMYLCASSPVRGNFDGYTFGSGTRLTVV.